This TCR beta chain was sequenced for a study of T cell changes during pregnancy in multiple sclerosis. The CDR3 loop spans 16 amino acids. Per germline, CDR1 SGHNT and CDR2 YYREEE (reference sequence). V was clipped by 3 bases and J by 6 bases; unmatched bases: 12. Assay: immunoSEQ multiplex PCR; the TCRdb copy retains only in-frame clones and omits some. Of just under 80,000 clones listed, over 85% are singletons. The chain couples TRBV5-4 to TRBJ1-1, with 9 bases lining up with TRBD1. This TCR was recovered from a female donor with multiple sclerosis, enrolled in a pregnancy study. The material was peripheral blood, obtained in the first trimester of pregnancy. CDR3 sequence: CASSYDSTNRGPEAFF. Here the CDR3 DNA reads TGTGCCAGCAGCTACGATTCTACTAACAGGGGGCCTGAAGCTTTCTTT.